This TCR beta chain was sequenced in a study of cytomegalovirus exposure and HLA in healthy donors. Study information: An earlier analysis found 95 million to 140 million unique TCR beta sequences from around 180 million T cells.

Primers: 60 Vbeta forward and 13 Jbeta reverse. Repertoires were generated with immunoSEQ multiplex PCR, while TCRdb's copy carries only in-frame clones and drops some. The sample shows approximately 100,000 clones, about 80% of them seen only once. In regard to this clone: Its antigen is unidentified.

The germline gives CDR1 MGHDK, CDR2 SYGVNS. V lost 3 bases and J lost 11, with 16 bases in between. The CDR3 loop spans 13 amino acids. Study-level findings and limits: Most of the TCR beta V segments (in an earlier analysis) were productive either about 87% or about 30% of the time. In a later analysis, HLA-C alleles had the fewest associated TCRs, DRB1 alleles the most. Under in vitro conditions, a few CMV-associated chains were confirmed as specific for CMV antigens.

This chain connects TRBV25-1 to TRBJ2-5; possibly TRBD2 for D (5 bases). The source of this sequence is a woman under 30 in good health and CMV-seropositive. The specimen was PBMCs. The CDR3 region is CASSDPTRGWQYF. CDR3 nucleotide sequence: TGTGCCAGCAGTGACCCCACCCGAGGGTGGCAGTACTTC.